This T cell receptor (beta chain) came from a study of Graves' ophthalmopathy and Graves' hyperthyroidism. Turning to the study itself: At initial diagnosis, peripheral blood was obtained, and this preceded any treatment.

Amplified TCR beta CDR3 regions were obtained using RNA transcripts as template. In the first round, RT-PCR was carried out with HTBI primers, and a multiplex PCR formed the second round. TCRdb called the multiplex PCR reads again in MiXCR, with one record for every CDR3 protein. The sample lists some 750,000 distinct CDR3 sequences, roughly 40% occurring once. Study outcomes and limitations: A classifier, a 13-signature model, separated ophthalmopathy from stable hyperthyroidism with roughly 90% sensitivity and about 82% specificity. Blood also contained most of the expanded thyroid clonotypes above 0.001 frequency.

Trimming cost V 1 base and J 5 bases, with 29 bases left between them. The CDR3 sequence is 20 residues long. Per the germline V gene, CDR1 is SGHVS and CDR2 is FNYEAQ. A note on this clonotype: Its antigen is unidentified.

A volume of 9.5 to 10 ml of fresh peripheral blood supplied the PBMCs. The chain uses TRBV7-6 and TRBJ2-5; D is possibly TRBD1 or TRBD2 (5 bases each). The TCR was taken from an adult man with Graves' ophthalmopathy. Material for sequencing was peripheral blood. Here the CDR3 DNA reads TGTGCCAGCAGCTTAGGCCCGGGGCAGGGAATGGACGGGCGCGGGGAGACCCAGTACTTC. This codes for CASSLGPGQGMDGRGETQYF.